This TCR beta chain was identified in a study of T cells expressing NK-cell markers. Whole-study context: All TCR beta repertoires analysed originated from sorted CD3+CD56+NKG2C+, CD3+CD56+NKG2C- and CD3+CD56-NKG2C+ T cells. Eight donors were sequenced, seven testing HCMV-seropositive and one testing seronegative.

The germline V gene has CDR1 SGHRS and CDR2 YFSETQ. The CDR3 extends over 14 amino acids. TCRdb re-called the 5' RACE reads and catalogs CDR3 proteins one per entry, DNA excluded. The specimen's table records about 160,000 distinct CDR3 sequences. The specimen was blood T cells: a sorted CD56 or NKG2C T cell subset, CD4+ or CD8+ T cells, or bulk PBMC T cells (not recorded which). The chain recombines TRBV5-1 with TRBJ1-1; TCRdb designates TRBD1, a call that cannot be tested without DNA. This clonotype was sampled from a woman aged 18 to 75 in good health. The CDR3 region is CASSLQVEHSEAFF.